This T cell receptor beta chain was recorded in a study of shared clonotypes between healthy human individuals. The CDR3 extends over 18 amino acids. Germline-derived CDR1 and CDR2 are MNHEY and SMNVEV (reference sequence). Between the trimmed V and J ends, which lost 5 bases and 2 bases, there was a span of 25 bases. Sequencing used immunoSEQ multiplex PCR; TCRdb keeps in-frame clones, though not all of them. The table shows millions of clones, with more than 90% occurring only once. This clone was picked up one time. This chain links TRBV27 with TRBJ2-7; D is perhaps TRBD1 or TRBD2 (6 bases each). Specimen: naive CD4+ T cells sorted from blood. Subset: CD45RA+ positively selected. This clonotype was obtained from a man in his late teens or twenties in good health. Here the CDR3 reads CASSPTPFGGWGTYEQYF. The CDR3 DNA follows: TGTGCCAGCAGTCCGACCCCGTTCGGGGGCTGGGGGACCTACGAGCAGTACTTC.